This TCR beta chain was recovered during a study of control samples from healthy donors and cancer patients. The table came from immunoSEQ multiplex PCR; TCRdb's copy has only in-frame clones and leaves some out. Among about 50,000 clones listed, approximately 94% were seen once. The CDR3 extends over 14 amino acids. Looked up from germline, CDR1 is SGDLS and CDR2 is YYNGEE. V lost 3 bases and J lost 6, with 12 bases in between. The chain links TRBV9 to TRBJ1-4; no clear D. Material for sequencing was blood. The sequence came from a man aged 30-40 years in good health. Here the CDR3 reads CASSGRADHEKLFF. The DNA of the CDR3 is TGTGCCAGCAGCGGAAGGGCGGACCATGAAAAACTGTTTTTT.